What follows are 12 T cell receptor beta chains derived from one specimen sequenced in a study of shared clonotypes between healthy human individuals. Profiling relied on immunoSEQ multiplex PCR, and the TCRdb table lists in-frame clones only, not all of them. The repertoire consists of just over 2,000,000 clones, with about 95% occurring once and the leading ten covering roughly 0.13%. Sequenced sample: naive CD4+ T cells sorted from blood. Subset denoted: CD45RA+ positively selected. The receptors were sampled from a man aged 18-30 years in good health.

This chain uses TRBV6-5 with TRBJ1-1; 9 bases fit TRBD1. The CDR3 consists of 14 residues. In germline, CDR1 is MNHEY, CDR2 SVGAGI. V shed 6 bases and J 8 bases; nucleotides not matched to a gene: 10. The CDR3 reads CASRPGTGSLEAFF. The CDR3 bases are TGTGCCAGCAGGCCAGGGACAGGGAGTTTAGAAGCTTTCTTT.

A note on this clone: Within the sample, other DNA sequences also encode this same CDR3. The V and J genes are TRBV20-1 and TRBJ2-5; D is ambiguous. This CDR3 comprises 11 residues. With 3 bases removed from V and 2 bases from J, the gap between germline ends came to 4 bases. Germline V gives CDR1 DFQATT, CDR2 SNEGSKA (reference sequence). This CDR3 reads CSASGQETQYF. Written as DNA, the CDR3 is TGCAGTGCTAGCGGGCAAGAGACCCAGTACTTC.

Note on this clone: Compared with germline, one end of the junction differs, possibly owing to a read error. The rearrangement joins TRBV18 to TRBJ1-2; the D gene is possibly TRBD1 (6 bases). CDR3 length: 16 amino acids. Germline V lookup: CDR1 KGHSH, CDR2 LQKENI. The CDR3 sequence: CAGSPPGWGADYGYTF. The CDR3 bases are TGTGCCGGCTCACCACCAGGTTGGGGGGCGGACTATGGCTACACCTTC. Variable domain in full (rest from reference TRBV18 and TRBJ1-2): NAGVMQNPRHLVRRRGQEARLRCSPMKGHSHVYWYRQLPEEGLKFMVYLQKENIIDESGMPKERFSAEFPKEGPSILRIQQVVRGDSAAYFCAGSPPGWGADYGYTFGSGTRLTVV.

The chain uses TRBV6-1 and TRBJ1-2; D may be TRBD1 (6 bases). Germline V gene lookup returns CDR1 MNHNS and CDR2 SASEGT. V lost 6 bases and J 5 bases, leaving 16 bases between the germline ends. The CDR3 has 14 residues. CDR3 coding DNA: TGTGCCAGCAGACGGGACACGATAACTTATGGCTACACCTTC. Amino acid sequence: CASRRDTITYGYTF.

Notes on this clone: This sequence may be a read error, since a much larger clone differs from it by one base. The chain carries TRBV7-9 and TRBJ2-7, with 9 bases aligning to TRBD1. Germline CDR1 is SEHNR and CDR2 is FQNEAQ (reference sequence). This CDR3 has 14 amino acids. V lost 5 bases and J lost 3; bases outside the gene matches: 5. The CDR3 nucleotides read TGTGCCAGCAGCCCCGGGACAGGGAACTACGAGCAGTACTTC. Translation gives CASSPGTGNYEQYF.

The chain links TRBV4-3 to TRBJ2-7; 9 bases match TRBD1. V was pared by 2 bases and J by 6 bases, with 8 bases of the junction left unmatched. The CDR3 loop spans 15 amino acids. Germline-derived CDR1 and CDR2 are LGHNA and YSLEER. The CDR3 sequence is CASSQIGTGGGEQYF. CDR3 bases: TGCGCCAGCAGCCAAATTGGAACAGGGGGCGGCGAGCAGTACTTC.

On this clone: The sample has other DNA sequences that encode this CDR3 too. This chain links TRBV5-1 with TRBJ2-3; 8 bases are a match to TRBD2. Germline V gene data show CDR1 as SGHRS and CDR2 as YFSETQ. V was clipped by 0 bases and J by 3 bases; unmatched bases: 3. The CDR3 covers 15 residues. As DNA, the CDR3 is TGCGCCAGCAGCTTGGGTGCGGGGGGAACAGATACGCAGTATTTT. Protein sequence: CASSLGAGGTDTQYF.

V and J are TRBV28 and TRBJ2-2, with a possible D match to TRBD2 (5 bases). V was shortened by 7 bases and J by 3 bases, with 12 bases between the two germline ends. This CDR3 has 14 residues. Germline CDR1 and CDR2: MDHEN and SYDVKM. The CDR3 spells CASIRGGYTGELFF. In nucleotides, the CDR3 is TGTGCCAGCATTCGAGGAGGTTACACCGGGGAGCTGTTTTTT.

V gene TRBV10-1 combines with J gene TRBJ2-1; TRBD2 matches at 10 bases. Germline assignment: CDR1 WNHNN and CDR2 SYGVQD (reference sequence). CDR3 length equals 16 residues. The junction had 4 bases not matched to a gene; V was cut back by 4 bases and J by 1 base. The CDR3 is CASSARTSGSYNEQFF. CDR3 coding DNA: TGCGCCAGCAGTGCCAGGACTAGCGGATCCTACAATGAGCAGTTCTTC.

This chain links TRBV28 with TRBJ2-1, with no clear D. The germline V and J ends were trimmed by 10 bases and 9 bases, with 16 bases remaining between them. This CDR3 region has 12 residues. Germline V gene sequence: CDR1 MDHEN, CDR2 SYDVKM. CDR3 sequence reads: CATFLPPGEQFF. The CDR3 bases are TGTGCCACCTTCTTACCCCCGGGTGAGCAGTTCTTC.

V usage is TRBV28 and J usage is TRBJ2-7; D gene ambiguous. The CDR3 covers 13 residues. Germline V gives CDR1 MDHEN, CDR2 SYDVKM. Trimming cost V 4 bases and J 2 bases, with 9 bases left between them. The CDR3: CASSWSGAYEQYF. CDR3 in DNA: TGTGCCAGCAGTTGGTCTGGGGCCTACGAGCAGTACTTC.

In this sample, this clone turned up once. Other nucleotide sequences from this sample produce the same CDR3. The chain recombines TRBV28 with TRBJ1-1; D is undetermined. CDR1 is MDHEN and CDR2 is SYDVKM in the germline V gene. The CDR3 loop spans 12 amino acids. The V end lost 3 bases, the J end lost 4 bases, and 6 bases lay between the germline ends. CDR3 protein: CASSLQGTEAFF. The CDR3 DNA reads as TGTGCCAGCAGTTTGCAAGGCACTGAAGCTTTCTTT.